The 18 T cell receptor beta chains given below trace back to one sample, sequenced in a study of molecular identifiers for immune sequencing clone quantification. Using its own MiXCR run on the PCR reads, TCRdb lists one record per CDR3 protein. The data show under 650,000 distinct CDR3 sequences, about 20% seen once. Sample: naive CD8+ T cells from blood, with Jurkat cell RNA spiked in. The subset here: FACS-sorted CD8+CD4-CCR7+CD45RA+ naive T cells. The source of these receptors is a human donor in good health. Some libraries in this study had Jurkat cell RNA spiked in.

This clonotype was seen repeatedly, ten times or more. The J gene is TRBJ2-7, the V gene TRBV7-9, with D uncertain. CDR1 is SEHNR, CDR2 FQNEAQ, per germline (reference sequence). V shed 4 bases and J shed 0 bases, with 10 bases lying between them. This CDR3 region has 14 residues. The CDR3 spells CASSSDGSSYEQYF. Here the CDR3 DNA reads TGTGCCAGCAGCTCGGACGGTAGCTCCTACGAGCAGTACTTC.

This clonotype appeared a single time. A much larger clone sits a single nucleotide away, making a read error possible. The chain combines TRBV4-1 with TRBJ2-2; maybe TRBD2 (6 bases). The CDR3 consists of 14 residues. The V gene's germline CDR1 is MGHRA and CDR2 YSYEKL. The CDR3 DNA sequence: TGCGCCAGCAGCGGGGGTTCCGGCACCGGGGGGCTGTTTTTT. Translating gives CASSGGSGTGGLFF.

This clonotype was seen a few times. The rearrangement links TRBV19 to TRBJ2-1; TRBD2 agrees at 7 bases. The V gene end was trimmed by 4 bases and the J gene end by 7 bases; junction bases not matched to a gene: 4. The germline CDR1 and CDR2 sequences are LNHDA and SQIVND (reference sequence). The CDR3 extends over 13 amino acids. CDR3: CASSRGLSNEQFF. CDR3 DNA: TGTGCCAGTAGTAGGGGACTAAGTAATGAGCAGTTCTTC.

The rearrangement joins TRBV7-9 to TRBJ2-7; D is unclear. Germline CDR1 and CDR2: SEHNR and FQNEAQ (reference sequence). Trimming removed 1 base from V and 6 bases from J, with 13 bases in between. This CDR3 region has 14 residues. CDR3 nucleotides: TGTGCCAGCAGCTTAGTTTTGGGGAACTCCGAGCAGTACTTC. It codes for CASSLVLGNSEQYF.

This clonotype has only a few counts. V is TRBV27 and J is TRBJ2-2; weak D call: TRBD1 (6 bases). V dropped 6 bases and J dropped 6 bases, with 14 bases sitting between them. This CDR3 has 14 residues. Germline V gene sequence: CDR1 MNHEY, CDR2 SMNVEV (reference sequence). The CDR3 spells CASSLRGLAGELFF. Written as DNA, the CDR3 is TGTGCCAGCAGCCTAAGGGGGTTAGCCGGGGAGCTGTTTTTT.

As for this clonotype: One end of the junction fails to match germline, which may point to a read error. The chain carries TRBV7-9 and TRBJ2-4, with TRBD2 matching 14 bases. Germline assignment: CDR1 SEHNR and CDR2 FQNEAQ (reference sequence). There are 16 residues in the CDR3. CDR3 in amino acids: CASSAGLAGAQNIRYF. CDR3 coding DNA: TGTGCCAGCAGCGCGGGACTAGCGGGGGCCCAAAACATTCGGTACTTC.

At least ten counts were recorded for this clonotype. The rearrangement uses TRBV5-8 and TRBJ1-3, with a tentative D call TRBD1 (6 bases). The germline V and J ends were trimmed by 2 bases and 4 bases, with 16 bases remaining between them. The CDR3 loop spans 16 amino acids. CDR1 is SGHTS and CDR2 is YDEGEE in the germline V gene. The CDR3 spells CASSFTGRGIGNTIYF. Here the CDR3 DNA reads TGTGCCAGCAGCTTTACAGGGAGAGGAATCGGAAACACCATATATTTT.

As for this clonotype: One base away lies a much larger clone, so this may be a sequencing read error. The V gene is TRBV20-1, the J gene TRBJ2-7; 7 nucleotides agree with TRBD1. This CDR3 contains 14 residues. Trimming at V came to 0 bases and at J to 7 bases, leaving 9 bases not matched to a gene. Germline assignment: CDR1 DFQATT and CDR2 SNEGSKA (reference sequence). Here the CDR3 reads CSARERGTEGEQYF. The CDR3 bases are TGCAGTGCTAGAGAGAGAGGGACAGAGGGAGAGCAGTACTTC.

Comments on this clonotype: This sequence may be a read error, since a much larger clone differs from it by one base. This rearrangement joins TRBV7-8 to TRBJ2-7; no firm D call. There are 12 residues in the CDR3. Germline-derived CDR1 and CDR2 are SGHVS and FQNEAQ. DNA for the CDR3: TGTGCCAGCAGCTTAGTGGATTACGAGCAGCACTTC. It codes for CASSLVDYEQHF.

Note on this clonotype: A much larger clone is a single base away; this may be a read error. The chain joins TRBV6-2 or TRBV6-3 to TRBJ2-7; D not resolved. Germline loops: CDR1 MNHEY, CDR2 SVGEGT. The CDR3 sequence is 14 residues long. This CDR3 reads CAGSYRNIAYEQYF. The CDR3 DNA reads as TGTGCCGGCAGTTATCGCAACATAGCCTACGAGCAGTACTTC.

This clonotype has just a few counts. This chain uses TRBV11-1 with TRBJ2-7; D is possibly TRBD1 (7 bases). The V end lost 9 bases, the J end lost 4 bases, and 19 bases lay between the germline ends. CDR1 and CDR2 from the germline V gene are SGHAT and FQDESV (reference sequence). The CDR3 covers 14 residues. The CDR3 nucleotides read TGTGCCAGATTTATGACAGGGAGGAATTACGAGCAGTACTTC. This codes for CARFMTGRNYEQYF.

This clonotype appeared a few times. The DNA of the CDR3 is TGTGCCAGCAGCGTAGGAGGGGACAGCTACTACGAGCAGTACTTC. Translating it yields CASSVGGDSYYEQYF. The V and J genes are TRBV9 and TRBJ2-7, with TRBD1 matching over 7 bases. This CDR3 comprises 15 residues. The germline V gene encodes CDR1 SGDLS and CDR2 YYNGEE. V shed 0 bases, J shed 3 bases, and the junction held 6 bases outside the gene matches.

This clonotype was recorded a few times. The chain joins TRBV12-3 or TRBV12-4 to TRBJ1-3, with D perhaps TRBD1 (5 bases). The CDR3 has 19 residues. The V end was cut by 4 bases, the J end by 0 bases, with 22 bases between. CDR3 bases: TGTGCCAGCAGTTCATCGTCCCAGGGCCGGAAGAGCTCTGGAAACACCATATATTTT. Translated: CASSSSSQGRKSSGNTIYF.

This clonotype was observed many times. The rearrangement uses TRBV6-5 and TRBJ2-3; weak D call: TRBD2 (6 bases). V was trimmed by 1 base and J by 2 bases, leaving 10 bases between them. Germline V lookup: CDR1 MNHEY, CDR2 SVGAGI. CDR3 length: 15 residues. The CDR3 reads CASSYWTGATDTQYF. Written as DNA, the CDR3 is TGTGCCAGCAGTTACTGGACGGGAGCCACAGATACGCAGTATTTT.

In this sample, this clonotype turned up a few times. The V and J genes are TRBV9 and TRBJ2-7; TRBD2 agrees at 10 bases. Trimming cost V 4 bases and J 5 bases; bases outside gene matches: 9. The CDR3 length is 15 residues. The germline CDR1 and CDR2 sequences are SGDLS and YYNGEE. For the CDR3, the DNA is TGTGCCAGCAGCTTTACCGGGACTAGCGTAGACGAGCAGTACTTC. It specifies CASSFTGTSVDEQYF.

The rearrangement uses TRBV13 and TRBJ2-7; 8 nucleotides align to TRBD2. Germline assignment: CDR1 PRHDT and CDR2 FYEKMQ (reference sequence). The ends lost 5 bases at V and 1 base at J; junction bases unmatched: 7. The CDR3 totals 15 residues. CDR3 nucleotide sequence: TGTGCCAGCAGCCCCTCGGGGGGGGTGTCCTACGAGCAGTACTTC. It translates to CASSPSGGVSYEQYF.

This clonotype was counted only a few times. This sequence joins TRBV29-1 and TRBJ2-7; D is unresolved. The CDR3 extends over 12 amino acids. The V end lost 5 bases, the J end lost 0 bases, and 8 bases lay between the germline ends. Germline loops: CDR1 SQVTM, CDR2 ANQGSEA. This chain's CDR3 is CSVLCSSYEQYF. In DNA form, the CDR3 reads TGCAGCGTTTTATGCAGCTCCTACGAGCAGTACTTC.

A few counts support this clonotype. The chain recombines TRBV29-1 with TRBJ2-5, with 8 bases aligning to TRBD1. V dropped 7 bases and J dropped 2; count of bases not matched to a gene: 9. Germline CDR1 is SQVTM and CDR2 is ANQGSEA. CDR3 size: 14 residues. CDR3 sequence (DNA): TGCAGCGCCACCTCGGGACAGGTGCAAGAGACCCAGTACTTC. Its protein product is CSATSGQVQETQYF.